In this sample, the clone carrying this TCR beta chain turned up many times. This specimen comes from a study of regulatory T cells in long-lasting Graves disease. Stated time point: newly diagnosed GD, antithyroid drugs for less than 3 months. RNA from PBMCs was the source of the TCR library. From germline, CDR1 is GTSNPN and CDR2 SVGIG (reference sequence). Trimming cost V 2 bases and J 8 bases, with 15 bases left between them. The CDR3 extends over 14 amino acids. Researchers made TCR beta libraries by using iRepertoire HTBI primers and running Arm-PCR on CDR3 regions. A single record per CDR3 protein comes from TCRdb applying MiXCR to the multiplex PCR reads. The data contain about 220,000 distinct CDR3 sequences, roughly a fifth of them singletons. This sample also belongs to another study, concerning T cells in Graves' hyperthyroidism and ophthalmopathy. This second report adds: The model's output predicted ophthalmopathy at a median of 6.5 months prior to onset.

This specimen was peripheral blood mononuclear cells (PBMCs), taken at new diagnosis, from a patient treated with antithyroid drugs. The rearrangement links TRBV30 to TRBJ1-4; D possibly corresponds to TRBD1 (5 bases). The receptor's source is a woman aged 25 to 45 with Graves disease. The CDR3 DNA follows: TGTGCCTGGAGTTATGGGAGGGGACGGGAAAAACTGTTTTTT. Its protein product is CAWSYGRGREKLFF.